Presented here are 16 T cell receptor beta chains from one specimen sequenced in a study of spatial heterogeneity in lung cancer. Noted time point: sample taken at primary tumor resection. TCRdb itself ran the 5' RACE reads through MiXCR, one entry per CDR3 protein. The repertoire holds 16,000 or so distinct CDR3 sequences, with 3.6% as singletons. Here the sequenced sample was normal lung tissue next to the tumor, taken at surgery. These receptors originate from a male donor with early-stage non-small cell lung cancer.

This clonotype was counted at least ten times. Within a library made for alpha chains, this beta chain is off target, and its count is uninformative. The chain joins TRBV12-3 or TRBV12-4 to TRBJ1-5, with 10 bases that match TRBD1. The V and J ends lost 4 bases and 10 bases, in that order; junction bases with no gene match: 7. This CDR3 is 14 amino acids long. CDR3 loop: CASSSTGGTTPQHF. The CDR3 DNA reads TGTGCCAGCAGTTCGACAGGGGGCACCACCCCCCAGCATTTT.

This clonotype was seen ten or more times. This beta chain is an off-target read within a library intended for alpha chains, so its frequency means little. The genes are TRBV7-2 and TRBJ2-1, with 9 bases aligning to TRBD2. Germline V lookup: CDR1 SGHTA, CDR2 FQGNSA. The J segment lost 8 bases and the V segment lost 7 bases, leaving 12 bases of the junction unmatched. The CDR3 totals 15 residues. The CDR3 sequence: CASMPPGLAWDEQFF. CDR3 in DNA: TGTGCCAGCATGCCACCGGGACTAGCCTGGGATGAGCAGTTCTTC.

This clonotype was observed at least ten times. The library was prepared for alpha chains; this beta chain is a stray read, so its frequency means little. The V gene is TRBV12-3 or TRBV12-4, the J gene TRBJ2-7, with D perhaps TRBD1 (6 bases). The V end was cut by 6 bases, the J end by 4 bases, with 13 bases between. CDR3 size: 13 residues. The CDR3 DNA reads TGTGCCAGCAGAAAGACAGGATCATACGAGCAGTACTTC. Translated, it gives CASRKTGSYEQYF.

The table lists this clonotype with many counts. This beta chain is off target for a library built for alpha chains, so its abundance means little. V and J are TRBV6-2 or TRBV6-3 and TRBJ1-6; 7 positions match TRBD1. The CDR3 consists of 14 residues. Trimming cost V 6 bases and J 9 bases; bases outside gene matches: 8. Per germline, CDR1 MNHEY and CDR2 SVGEGT. CDR3 coding DNA: TGTGCCAGCAGAGCCGGGACAGCTAGTTCACCCCTCCACTTT. It specifies CASRAGTASSPLHF.

At least ten counts were recorded for this clonotype. The size of this beta chain means little, since it is a stray read in a library made for alpha chains. V usage is TRBV6-8 and J usage is TRBJ2-7; TRBD1 might be the D (8 bases). CDR3 size: 19 residues. CDR1 is MNHGY and CDR2 is SAAAGT in the germline V gene. The germline V and J ends were trimmed by 2 bases and 3 bases, with 26 bases remaining between them. This chain's CDR3 is CASSYDRGPWEGADYEQYF. DNA of the CDR3: TGTGCCAGCAGTTACGACAGGGGACCCTGGGAGGGGGCCGACTACGAGCAGTACTTC.

This clonotype was observed at least ten times. The size of this beta chain means little, since it is a stray read in a library made for alpha chains. This chain joins TRBV5-5 and TRBJ1-5; a weak D match, TRBD1 (5 bases). V shed 0 bases and J shed 2 bases, with 12 bases lying between them. CDR1 is SGHKS and CDR2 is YYEKEE in the germline V gene (reference sequence). This CDR3 comprises 16 residues. The CDR3 spells CASSLGWGVGNQPQHF. The CDR3 DNA reads TGTGCCAGCAGCTTGGGCTGGGGGGTTGGCAATCAGCCCCAGCATTTT.

This clonotype is medium-sized by share. Being off target in a library aimed at alpha chains, this beta chain has a size of little meaning. This chain joins TRBV29-1 and TRBJ2-7; possibly TRBD2 for D (6 bases). CDR3 length: 13 amino acids. The V end lost 2 bases, the J end lost 2 bases, and 10 bases lay between the germline ends. Per the germline V gene, CDR1 is SQVTM and CDR2 is ANQGSEA. The CDR3 DNA reads TGCAGCGTTGAATCGGGGGTTACCTACGAGCAGTACTTC. Its translation: CSVESGVTYEQYF.

This clonotype was recorded many times. The size of this beta chain means little, since it is a stray read in a library made for alpha chains. The gene calls are TRBV6-5 and TRBJ2-2; TRBD2 agrees at 7 bases. The germline CDR1 and CDR2 sequences are MNHEY and SVGAGI. This CDR3 region has 15 residues. V shed 1 base and J 3 bases; nucleotides not matched to a gene: 2. CDR3 amino acids: CASSYWGRDTGELFF. The CDR3 region has the DNA TGTGCCAGCAGTTACTGGGGGAGGGACACCGGGGAGCTGTTTTTT.

In this sample, this clonotype turned up many times. This beta chain was picked up by a library intended for alpha chains and is off target, so its count carries little meaning. This chain links TRBV29-1 with TRBJ1-2, with 9 bases aligning to TRBD1. The J segment lost 8 bases and the V segment lost 2 bases, leaving 12 bases of the junction unmatched. The CDR3 covers 15 residues. CDR1 and CDR2 (germline): SQVTM, ANQGSEA. In nucleotides, the CDR3 is TGCAGCGTTGAAAGGAGCCCACAGGGGGCTGGAGGCTACACCTTC. It encodes CSVERSPQGAGGYTF.

The table lists this clonotype with many counts. This beta chain appears as a stray read in a library generated for alpha chains; its size is not informative. The chain combines TRBV5-1 with TRBJ2-5; 8 nucleotides line up with TRBD1. This CDR3 is built from 16 residues. The germline V gene has CDR1 SGHRS and CDR2 YFSETQ. V shed 1 base, J shed 1 base, and the junction held 6 bases outside the gene matches. CDR3 in amino acids: CASSLKAGQVQETQYF. The CDR3 bases are TGCGCCAGCAGCTTGAAGGCGGGACAGGTCCAAGAGACCCAGTACTTC.

This clonotype was recorded at least ten times. This beta chain was picked up by a library intended for alpha chains and is off target, so its count carries little meaning. This rearrangement joins TRBV5-1 to TRBJ2-3, with 9 bases that match TRBD2. J was trimmed by 4 bases and V by 4 bases; bases with no gene match: 7. Germline-derived CDR1 and CDR2 are SGHRS and YFSETQ. CDR3 size: 15 residues. CDR3 DNA: TGCGCCAGCAGCCCCGGGACTAGCTCATCAGATACGCAGTATTTT. Translating it yields CASSPGTSSSDTQYF. The full variable domain, rest sourced from reference TRBV5-1 and TRBJ2-3, is KAGVTQTPRYLIKTRGQQVTLSCSPISGHRSVSWYQQTPGQGLQFLFEYFSETQRNKGNFPGRFSGRQFSNSRSEMNVSTLELGDSALYLCASSPGTSSSDTQYFGPGTRLTVL.

This clonotype showed up many times. This beta chain appears as a stray read in a library generated for alpha chains; its size is not informative. This chain connects TRBV27 to TRBJ2-1; no clear D. Per germline, CDR1 MNHEY and CDR2 SMNVEV (reference sequence). This CDR3 is 14 amino acids long. V lost 3 bases and J lost 2, with 8 bases in between. CDR3 sequence: CASSFGATYNEQFF. CDR3 nucleotide sequence: TGTGCCAGCAGTTTCGGCGCCACCTACAATGAGCAGTTCTTC.

This clonotype is medium-sized within its sample. In a library made to pick up alpha chains, this beta chain is a stray read with a size that means little. This rearrangement joins TRBV20-1 to TRBJ2-1; 8 bases line up with TRBD2. Per the germline V gene, CDR1 is DFQATT and CDR2 is SNEGSKA (reference sequence). The CDR3 totals 16 residues. V lost 3 bases, J lost 3 bases, and 10 bases stayed unmatched. CDR3 bases: TGCAGTGCTAGGTCTGCCGGGACTAGAGACTACAATGAGCAGTTCTTC. Its translation is CSARSAGTRDYNEQFF.

This clonotype is termed large. As an off-target read in a library built for alpha chains, this beta chain has a frequency of little significance. This sequence joins TRBV4-1 and TRBJ2-3, with D unresolved. The CDR3 loop spans 15 amino acids. The V gene's germline CDR1 is MGHRA and CDR2 YSYEKL. The V end lost 0 bases, the J end lost 5 bases, and 12 bases lay between the germline ends. The CDR3 DNA reads as TGCGCCAGCAGCCAAGATCCCCGCCGCCAAGATACGCAGTATTTT. This encodes CASSQDPRRQDTQYF.

This clonotype showed up many times. This beta chain turned up in a library designed for alpha chains; as an off-target read, its abundance says little. The rearrangement uses TRBV6-5 and TRBJ2-3, with D maybe TRBD2 (7 bases). This CDR3 region has 14 residues. Germline lookup yields CDR1 MNHEY and CDR2 SVGAGI. V was shortened by 8 bases and J by 0 bases, with 12 bases between the two germline ends. For the CDR3, the DNA is TGTGCCAGCGGGAGGGGGGTCAGCACAGATACGCAGTATTTT. Its translation: CASGRGVSTDTQYF.

This clonotype was detected ten times or more. The size of this beta chain means little, since it is a stray read in a library made for alpha chains. V is TRBV7-9 and J is TRBJ2-1; the D call may be TRBD1 or TRBD2 (5 bases each). The CDR3 has 13 amino acids. Trimming left V 5 bases short and J 9 bases short, with 14 bases between. The germline CDR1 and CDR2 sequences are SEHNR and FQNEAQ (reference sequence). The DNA of the CDR3 is TGTGCCAGCAGCCTCCTCCCTGGGGGTGAGCAGTTCTTC. Its protein is CASSLLPGGEQFF.